The next 24 T cell receptor beta chains were all read from a single sample in a study of T cells in Graves' hyperthyroidism and ophthalmopathy. TCR beta CDR3 region amplification was performed from RNA transcripts. TCR CDR3 underwent first-round RT-PCR with the HTBI primer set. Each CDR3 protein is one row after TCRdb ran MiXCR on the multiplex PCR reads. Of about 400,000 distinct CDR3 sequences detected, about 15% appear once; the ten largest clones hold about 31%. The source material was blood. These receptors were obtained from a young woman with Graves' hyperthyroidism.

This clonotype was detected ten times or more. The V call is TRBV6-1, the J call TRBJ2-1; D call uncertain. The CDR3 is made up of 13 amino acids. CDR1 is MNHNS, CDR2 SASEGT, per germline. The ends were cut back, 5 bases at V and 1 base at J, with 6 bases in the middle. CDR3 in amino acids: CASSPDSYNEQFF. The CDR3 nucleotides read TGTGCCAGCAGTCCGGATTCCTACAATGAGCAGTTCTTC.

The chain has TRBV7-9 and TRBJ2-7, with D possibly matching TRBD2 (6 bases). V was trimmed by 5 bases and J by 5 bases, leaving 16 bases between them. Per germline, CDR1 SEHNR and CDR2 FQNEAQ (reference sequence). The CDR3 has 14 residues. The CDR3 nucleotides are TGTGCCAGCAGCCCCGACGCGGGGTCCCACGAGCAGTACTTC. It codes for CASSPDAGSHEQYF.

This clonotype was counted a few times. The gene calls are TRBV5-1 and TRBJ1-6, with a tentative D call TRBD1 (6 bases). The CDR3 runs to 15 residues. V was shortened by 0 bases and J by 7 bases, with 11 bases between the two germline ends. CDR1 and CDR2 from the germline V gene are SGHRS and YFSETQ. The CDR3 reads CASSLEGHANSPLHF. CDR3 bases: TGCGCCAGCAGCTTGGAGGGACATGCGAATTCACCCCTCCACTTT.

The V gene is TRBV11-3, the J gene TRBJ2-2; 9 bases map to TRBD2. Germline lookup yields CDR1 SGHNT and CDR2 YENEEA. The length of the CDR3 is 16 residues. After removal of 3 bases from V and 2 bases from J, the junction contained 4 bases not matched to a gene. As DNA, the CDR3 is TGTGCCAGCAGCTTTGGGACTAGCAGAAACACCGGGGAGCTGTTTTTT. Amino acid sequence: CASSFGTSRNTGELFF. Variable domain in full (rest from reference TRBV11-3 and TRBJ2-2): EAGVVQSPRYKIIEKKQPVAFWCNPISGHNTLYWYLQNLGQGPELLIRYENEEAVDDSQLPKDRFSAERLKGVDSTLKIQPAELGDSAVYLCASSFGTSRNTGELFFGEGSRLTVL.

This clonotype came up a few times. The chain uses TRBV18 and TRBJ1-6, with 9 bases fitting TRBD1. Germline CDR1 is KGHSH and CDR2 is LQKENI. CDR3 length: 17 amino acids. The J segment lost 7 bases and the V segment lost 6 bases, leaving 13 bases of the junction unmatched. The CDR3 nucleotides read TGTGCCAGCTCTCCCACAAACCCGGACAGGGGAAATTCACCCCTCCACTTT. Translation gives CASSPTNPDRGNSPLHF.

At least ten counts were recorded for this clonotype. The rearrangement uses TRBV7-2 and TRBJ2-5, with a weak D call TRBD2 (5 bases). This CDR3 is 12 amino acids long. Trimming pared 3 bases from V and 4 bases from J, leaving 6 bases between. Germline CDR1 reads SGHTA; CDR2 reads FQGNSA. CDR3 nucleotides: TGTGCCAGCAGCTTCGGACTAGAGACCCAGTACTTC. This codes for CASSFGLETQYF.

This clonotype has just a few counts. The chain joins TRBV5-8 to TRBJ1-2; 8 nucleotides agree with TRBD1. With 4 bases clipped from V and 6 bases from J, the junction kept 5 bases outside the gene matches. Germline assignment: CDR1 SGHTS and CDR2 YDEGEE. CDR3 length equals 13 residues. CDR3 nucleotide sequence: TGTGCCAGCAGCCCGACAGGGGACCATGGCTACACCTTC. It yields the protein CASSPTGDHGYTF.

This clonotype was observed a handful of times. This chain links TRBV7-9 with TRBJ2-6; D remains ambiguous. The germline CDR1 and CDR2 sequences are SEHNR and FQNEAQ (reference sequence). The V end was cut by 5 bases, the J end by 1 base, with 6 bases between. This CDR3 comprises 14 residues. The chain's CDR3 is CASSPRSGANVLTF. CDR3 nucleotide sequence: TGTGCCAGCAGCCCCCGGTCTGGGGCCAACGTCCTGACTTTC.

The table lists this clonotype with many counts. Here the CDR3 DNA reads TGCGCCAGCAGCTGGACTAGCGGGGCCCCCGAGCAGTACTTC. This translates into CASSWTSGAPEQYF. The genes are TRBV5-1 and TRBJ2-7, with TRBD2 identical over 12 bases. The CDR3 extends over 14 amino acids. The germline V gene encodes CDR1 SGHRS and CDR2 YFSETQ. With 3 bases clipped from V and 6 bases from J, the junction kept 4 bases outside the gene matches.

The rearrangement joins TRBV19 to TRBJ2-2; 10 nucleotides match TRBD2. The CDR3 has 16 residues. Germline V gene lookup returns CDR1 LNHDA and CDR2 SQIVND (reference sequence). Trimming cost V 5 bases and J 1 base; bases outside gene matches: 4. The CDR3 region has the DNA TGTGCCAGTAGTGGCCTAGCGGGGGTGAACACCGGGGAGCTGTTTTTT. Protein product: CASSGLAGVNTGELFF.

This clonotype was seen repeatedly, ten times or more. J is TRBJ2-7 and V is TRBV4-2; no firm D call. The CDR3 is 15 residues long. Trimming pared 0 bases from V and 0 bases from J, leaving 9 bases between. Germline CDR1 reads LGHNA; CDR2 reads YNFKEQ. The CDR3 loop reads CASSQDISSSYEQYF. For the CDR3, the DNA is TGTGCCAGCAGCCAAGACATCTCTAGCTCCTACGAGCAGTACTTC.

Ten or more counts support this clonotype. CDR3 nucleotides: TGTGCCACCAGTGATGGGGACAGGGCCACCGGGGAGCTGTTTTTT. Translating gives CATSDGDRATGELFF. The rearrangement joins TRBV24-1 to TRBJ2-2; 9 nucleotides line up with TRBD1. This CDR3 has 15 residues. The V gene's germline CDR1 is KGHDR and CDR2 SFDVKD. Losses at the gene ends were 3 bases for V and 4 bases for J; bases not matched to a gene: 2.

This chain joins TRBV24-1 and TRBJ2-7, with D possibly called TRBD1 or TRBD2 (6 bases each). Germline V gives CDR1 KGHDR, CDR2 SFDVKD. The V gene lost 7 bases and the J gene lost 1 base, with 10 bases spanning the gap. The CDR3 runs to 13 residues. In DNA, the CDR3 is TGTGCCACCAGCCAAGGGGGGTCCTACGAGCAGTACTTC. Protein sequence: CATSQGGSYEQYF.

This clonotype was recorded many times. This chain joins TRBV28 and TRBJ2-7; 7 bases map to TRBD2. Germline V gene sequence: CDR1 MDHEN, CDR2 SYDVKM. V shed 8 bases and J 3 bases; nucleotides not matched to a gene: 7. This CDR3 region has 13 residues. As DNA, the CDR3 is TGTGCCAGCTTGGGGGGGACCTTCTACGAGCAGTACTTC. Translated, it gives CASLGGTFYEQYF.

The chain recombines TRBV24-1 with TRBJ2-5; 8 bases map to TRBD2. Germline CDR1 and CDR2: KGHDR and SFDVKD. The CDR3 length is 13 residues. The V segment lost 9 bases and the J segment 2 bases; nucleotides outside the gene matches: 4. The CDR3 spells CATAIAGQETQYF. The CDR3, as DNA: TGTGCCACCGCTATAGCGGGACAAGAGACCCAGTACTTC.

This clonotype has a count of ten or more. V and J are TRBV5-1 and TRBJ2-7, with 10 positions matching TRBD1. Germline CDR1 SGHRS, CDR2 YFSETQ. The J segment lost 5 bases and the V segment lost 4 bases, leaving 6 bases of the junction unmatched. The CDR3 has 14 amino acids. CDR3: CASSGGQGLDEQYF. CDR3 bases: TGCGCCAGCAGCGGGGGACAGGGGCTGGACGAGCAGTACTTC.

This clonotype was seen a handful of times. The genes are TRBV29-1 and TRBJ1-4; TRBD1 agrees at 7 bases. The CDR3 has 15 residues. After removal of 7 bases from V and 0 bases from J, the junction contained 8 bases not matched to a gene. Germline-derived CDR1 and CDR2 are SQVTM and ANQGSEA. Written as DNA, the CDR3 is TGCAGCGCACGGGACAGCCTGACAACTAATGAAAAACTGTTTTTT. Its translation: CSARDSLTTNEKLFF.

There are a few counts of this clonotype. The chain employs TRBV27 and TRBJ2-7, with TRBD2 matching 9 bases. The V gene end was trimmed by 11 bases and the J gene end by 2 bases; junction bases not matched to a gene: 22. Germline CDR1 MNHEY, CDR2 SMNVEV (reference sequence). The CDR3 has 18 amino acids. CDR3 in amino acids: CAGSPIGSSGSGTYEQYF. CDR3 bases: TGTGCCGGCTCCCCGATCGGGAGTAGCGGGAGTGGGACCTACGAGCAGTACTTC.

The rearrangement links TRBV18 to TRBJ1-1; possibly TRBD1 for D (5 bases). Germline CDR1 KGHSH, CDR2 LQKENI. This CDR3 has 14 amino acids. Deletions cut 3 bases from V and 1 base from J, with 9 bases between. For the CDR3, the DNA is TGTGCCAGCTCACCGCGGGGGAAGAACACTGAAGCTTTCTTT. Its protein is CASSPRGKNTEAFF.

This clonotype appeared many times. V and J are TRBV11-2 and TRBJ2-7, with D maybe TRBD2 (6 bases). Between the trimmed V and J ends, which lost 0 bases and 2 bases, there was a span of 8 bases. CDR1 SGHAT and CDR2 FQNNGV come from the germline V gene. The CDR3 extends over 14 amino acids. CDR3 region: CASSLDRLAYEQYF. In DNA form, the CDR3 reads TGTGCCAGCAGCTTAGATCGACTAGCCTACGAGCAGTACTTC.

This clonotype has a count of ten or more. This chain joins TRBV28 and TRBJ1-6; TRBD1 matches 9 bases. The CDR3 spans 17 residues. Germline values: CDR1 MDHEN, CDR2 SYDVKM. V shed 5 bases, J shed 0 bases, and the junction held 5 bases outside the gene matches. The CDR3 nucleotides are TGTGCCAGCAGTACTCCGGGACAGGGCTCCTATAATTCACCCCTCCACTTT. It specifies CASSTPGQGSYNSPLHF. Full variable domain (remainder filled in from reference TRBV28 and TRBJ1-6): DVKVTQSSRYLVKRTGEKVFLECVQDMDHENMFWYRQDPGLGLRLIYFSYDVKMKEKGDIPEGYSVSREKKERFSLILESASTNQTSMYLCASSTPGQGSYNSPLHFGNGTRLTVT.

The chain is built from TRBV9 and TRBJ2-3, with D perhaps TRBD2 (5 bases). CDR3 length: 14 amino acids. V was shortened by 4 bases and J by 6 bases, with 15 bases between the two germline ends. CDR1 is SGDLS and CDR2 is YYNGEE in the germline V gene. The CDR3 spells CASSPLGRRDTQYF. CDR3 nucleotide sequence: TGTGCCAGCAGCCCCTTGGGTCGGAGGGATACGCAGTATTTT.

The J gene is TRBJ1-1, the V gene TRBV9; TRBD1 is a possible D gene (5 bases). Germline assignment: CDR1 SGDLS and CDR2 YYNGEE. The V end lost 7 bases, the J end lost 5 bases, and 15 bases lay between the germline ends. This CDR3 has 13 residues. CDR3: CASATGRGTEAFF. Here the CDR3 DNA reads TGTGCCAGCGCTACGGGTAGGGGAACTGAAGCTTTCTTT.

This clonotype showed up just a few times. The chain links TRBV24-1 to TRBJ2-3, with D hard to call. V lost 3 bases and J lost 0, with 6 bases in between. This CDR3 has 14 amino acids. Germline assignment: CDR1 KGHDR and CDR2 SFDVKD. CDR3 nucleotide sequence: TGTGCCACCAGTGATCCAAGGAGCACAGATACGCAGTATTTT. It specifies CATSDPRSTDTQYF.